One and the same sample provided the 27 T cell receptor beta chains below, sequenced in a study of regulatory T cells in long-lasting Graves disease. The time point: persistent/refractory GD, antithyroid drugs over 5 years with positive TRAb. The authors made the TCR library using RNA they extracted from PBMCs. The authors built TCR beta libraries using iRepertoire HTBI primers and Arm-PCR of CDR3 regions. A single record per CDR3 protein comes from TCRdb applying MiXCR to the multiplex PCR reads. The sample contains around 400,000 distinct CDR3 sequences, approximately 25% of which appear only once. This specimen was peripheral blood mononuclear cells (PBMCs), taken when the disease was refractory, from a patient treated with antithyroid drugs. The origin of the receptors is a woman in her 40s with Graves disease.

This clonotype has more than one count but fewer than ten. This chain joins TRBV20-1 and TRBJ2-2; D perhaps matches TRBD2 (5 bases). V was clipped by 3 bases and J by 3 bases, with 11 bases between them. This CDR3 has 14 amino acids. Germline assignment: CDR1 DFQATT and CDR2 SNEGSKA (reference sequence). The CDR3 DNA sequence: TGCAGTGCTAGCTGGCTGCGGGACACCGGGGAGCTGTTTTTT. Protein: CSASWLRDTGELFF.

This clonotype was seen repeatedly, ten times or more. The rearrangement links TRBV28 to TRBJ2-7, with 7 positions matching TRBD2. The germline gives CDR1 MDHEN, CDR2 SYDVKM. The CDR3 runs to 14 residues. The V gene end was trimmed by 2 bases and the J gene end by 3 bases; junction bases not matched to a gene: 4. DNA of the CDR3: TGTGCCAGCAGTTTAGTCGGGAGGTACTACGAGCAGTACTTC. Translation: CASSLVGRYYEQYF.

As for this clonotype: Just one base apart from a much larger clone, this may be a read error. This CDR3 reads CASMKRAGWEQYF. The DNA of the CDR3 is TGTGCCAGCATGAAGCGGGCCGGTTGGGAGCAGTACTTC. J is TRBJ2-7 and V is TRBV27; the D gene is possibly TRBD2 (6 bases). The CDR3 runs to 13 residues. The germline V gene encodes CDR1 MNHEY and CDR2 SMNVEV (reference sequence). V lost 7 bases and J lost 7, with 17 bases in between.

A remark on this clonotype: This sequence may be a read error, since a much larger clone differs from it by one base. The V call is TRBV6-5, the J call TRBJ2-7; D might be TRBD1 (5 bases). This CDR3 spans 16 amino acids. Per germline, CDR1 MNHEY and CDR2 SVGAGI. This CDR3 is CAGSYSHRTSLNEQYF. The CDR3 DNA is TGTGCCGGCAGTTACTCCCACAGGACCTCTCTGAACGAGCAGTACTTC.

This sequence joins TRBV4-1 and TRBJ1-4; no firm D call. There are 12 residues in the CDR3. CDR1 MGHRA and CDR2 YSYEKL come from the germline V gene. Trimming removed 0 bases from V and 10 bases from J, with 6 bases in between. CDR3 bases: TGCGCCAGCAGCCAAGACGGTGCAAAACTGTTTTTT. Translated, it gives CASSQDGAKLFF.

This clonotype was detected ten times or more. The chain combines TRBV12-3 or TRBV12-4 with TRBJ1-2, with 10 bases identical to TRBD1. This CDR3 has 16 amino acids. Losses at the gene ends were 4 bases for V and 4 bases for J; bases not matched to a gene: 9. The CDR3 spells CASSWEKDRGIYGYTF. The CDR3 DNA is TGTGCCAGCAGTTGGGAAAAGGACAGGGGGATCTATGGCTACACCTTC.

The gene calls are TRBV6-4 and TRBJ2-2, with TRBD2 identical over 9 bases. The CDR3 length is 18 residues. V lost 4 bases, J lost 7 bases, and 16 bases stayed unmatched. Germline V gives CDR1 MRHNA, CDR2 SNTAGT. CDR3 bases: TGTGCCAGCAGTGTCCCACCGACTAGCGGCTCTCCCGGCGGGGAGCTGTTTTTT. The encoded protein is CASSVPPTSGSPGGELFF.

The chain employs TRBV7-8 and TRBJ1-1, with 8 bases matching TRBD1. This CDR3 has 16 amino acids. The germline CDR1 and CDR2 sequences are SGHVS and FQNEAQ. With V trimmed by 2 bases and J by 4 bases, 9 bases remained unmatched. CDR3 nucleotides: TGTGCCAGCAGCTTACCTCGGACAGGGACGAGCACTGAAGCTTTCTTT. Translation gives CASSLPRTGTSTEAFF.

This clonotype was detected once. CDR3 DNA sequence: TGTGCCAGCATGGTGGGGAGCCCTTGGGAGACCCAGTACTTC. This gives the protein CASMVGSPWETQYF. The chain links TRBV28 to TRBJ2-5, with D possibly matching TRBD2 (5 bases). CDR1 is MDHEN, CDR2 SYDVKM, per germline. Trimming took off 7 bases at V and 5 bases at J, with 17 bases between the two ends. This CDR3 contains 14 residues.

This clonotype was detected only a few times. The chain carries TRBV11-2 and TRBJ1-1; no definite D call. V gave up 6 bases and J gave up 5 bases, with 7 bases separating them. This CDR3 is 11 amino acids long. The V gene's germline CDR1 is SGHAT and CDR2 FQNNGV. CDR3 region: CASRKGTEAFF. CDR3 DNA sequence: TGTGCCAGCAGAAAGGGTACTGAAGCTTTCTTT.

There are a few counts of this clonotype. This chain joins TRBV5-5 and TRBJ1-5; 9 bases align to TRBD1. Germline trimming cut 4 bases from V and 5 bases from J; bases unmatched to any gene: 7. The CDR3 is 15 residues long. Germline-derived CDR1 and CDR2 are SGHKS and YYEKEE (reference sequence). Written as DNA, the CDR3 is TGTGCCAGCAGCCCCGGACAGGGGAGCTATCAGCCCCAGCATTTT. Protein sequence: CASSPGQGSYQPQHF. Looking up the rest from reference TRBV5-5 and TRBJ1-5 gives the full variable domain: DAGVTQSPTHLIKTRGQQVTLRCSPISGHKSVSWYQQVLGQGPQFIFQYYEKEERGRGNFPDRFSARQFPNYSSELNVNALLLGDSALYLCASSPGQGSYQPQHFGDGTRLSIL.

In this sample, this clonotype turned up many times. The CDR3 reads CASLLHSGASGLQETQYF. DNA for the CDR3: TGTGCCAGCCTTTTGCACTCCGGCGCTAGCGGGCTCCAAGAGACCCAGTACTTC. The chain uses TRBV12-3 or TRBV12-4 and TRBJ2-5; 8 bases match TRBD2. Trimming removed 8 bases from V and 1 base from J; junction bases left unmatched: 18. This CDR3 is 18 amino acids long.

This chain connects TRBV10-3 to TRBJ2-7; 8 bases map to TRBD1. Germline V gene data show CDR1 as ENHRY and CDR2 as SYGVKD. V was clipped by 6 bases and J by 6 bases; unmatched bases: 4. The CDR3 is 12 amino acids. CDR3 sequence reads: CAISRGQGEQYF. Written as DNA, the CDR3 is TGTGCCATCAGCAGAGGACAGGGCGAGCAGTACTTC.

The table lists this clonotype with many counts. V is TRBV6-5 and J is TRBJ1-2; D remains ambiguous. Germline V CDR1 and CDR2: MNHEY, SVGAGI. The CDR3 length is 14 residues. The V end lost 4 bases, the J end lost 2 bases, and 11 bases lay between the germline ends. CDR3 protein: CASSFFQINYGYTF. Here the CDR3 DNA reads TGTGCCAGCAGTTTCTTCCAAATCAACTATGGCTACACCTTC.

This clonotype appeared many times. The chain couples TRBV6-1 to TRBJ1-1; unclear D gene. The CDR3 has 14 residues. V shed 1 base and J shed 5 bases, with 11 bases lying between them. Germline V gene lookup returns CDR1 MNHNS and CDR2 SASEGT. In nucleotides, the CDR3 is TGTGCCAGCAGTGAAGACGTTGTCGTGACTGAAGCTTTCTTT. As protein: CASSEDVVVTEAFF.

About this clonotype: A read error may be the cause here, since a much bigger clone is one base away. The genes are TRBV12-3 or TRBV12-4 and TRBJ2-4, with unresolved D. This CDR3 is built from 14 residues. The germline V and J ends were trimmed by 8 bases and 2 bases, with 13 bases remaining between them. The CDR3 here is CASGLVGTKNIQYF. DNA of the CDR3: TGTGCCAGCGGCTTAGTGGGTACCAAAAACATTCAGTACTTC.

Details on this clonotype: A read error may explain this, as a much larger clone is one base away. This CDR3 is missing its conserved last phenylalanine or tryptophan, likely due to a read error. Here the CDR3 DNA reads TGTGCCAGCAGTAGCAAGGGACAGGGCGCCTCCTACGAGCAGTACCTC. Translation gives CASSSKGQGASYEQYL. The rearrangement joins TRBV12-3 or TRBV12-4 to TRBJ2-7; TRBD1 agrees at 9 bases. This CDR3 spans 16 amino acids. Losses at the gene ends were 5 bases for V and 0 bases for J; bases not matched to a gene: 8.

This clonotype was observed many times. This chain uses TRBV28 with TRBJ1-1; D not certain. This CDR3 has 13 amino acids. Germline V gene data show CDR1 as MDHEN and CDR2 as SYDVKM. Trimming shortened V by 6 bases and J by 1 base, and 9 bases separated the two germline ends. The CDR3 sequence: CASSLERNTEAFF. The CDR3 coding sequence is TGTGCCAGCAGCTTAGAAAGGAACACTGAAGCTTTCTTT.

This clonotype occurred a few times. The genes are TRBV6-2 or TRBV6-3 and TRBJ1-1, with 9 nucleotides matching TRBD1. CDR1 MNHEY and CDR2 SVGEGT come from the germline V gene. With V trimmed by 6 bases and J by 11 bases, 13 bases remained unmatched. The CDR3 runs to 14 residues. This CDR3 reads CASRERTGAKVAFF. The CDR3 coding sequence is TGTGCCAGCAGAGAGCGGACAGGGGCGAAAGTTGCTTTCTTT.

This chain connects TRBV2 to TRBJ1-2; TRBD1 might be the D (5 bases). Trimming shortened V by 4 bases and J by 0 bases, and 9 bases separated the two germline ends. Germline V gives CDR1 SNHLY, CDR2 FYNNEI. This CDR3 spans 14 amino acids. The CDR3 here is CASSVEGPNYGYTF. The CDR3 DNA follows: TGTGCCAGCAGTGTAGAGGGGCCTAACTATGGCTACACCTTC.

Only one count was recorded for this clonotype. J is TRBJ1-1 and V is TRBV7-9; D is undetermined. The CDR3 length is 16 residues. The germline gives CDR1 SEHNR, CDR2 FQNEAQ (reference sequence). Trimming cost V 4 bases and J 4 bases, with 19 bases left between them. DNA of the CDR3: TGTGCCAGCAGCTCCGACCACGTCCCTTGGAGCACTGAAGCTTTCTTT. Translating gives CASSSDHVPWSTEAFF.

Only a few counts were recorded for this clonotype. The chain joins TRBV20-1 to TRBJ1-1; 9 positions match TRBD1. Germline CDR1 is DFQATT and CDR2 is SNEGSKA (reference sequence). V gave up 4 bases and J gave up 2 bases; unmatched junction bases: 5. CDR3 size: 14 residues. The CDR3 spells CSAKGDRVNTEAFF. The DNA of the CDR3 is TGCAGTGCTAAAGGGGACAGGGTTAACACTGAAGCTTTCTTT.

Only a few counts were recorded for this clonotype. The chain uses TRBV14 and TRBJ2-7; D is perhaps TRBD2 (5 bases). Looked up from germline, CDR1 is SGHDN and CDR2 is FVKESK. Trimming cost V 4 bases and J 5 bases, with 27 bases left between them. The CDR3 is 18 residues long. Here the CDR3 reads CASSRTATTHTRFHEQYF. DNA of the CDR3: TGTGCCAGCAGCCGCACAGCAACGACCCACACTAGATTCCACGAGCAGTACTTC.

The chain carries TRBV12-3 or TRBV12-4 and TRBJ2-2; 7 bases map to TRBD1. The CDR3 has 15 residues. After removal of 8 bases from V and 2 bases from J, the junction contained 8 bases not matched to a gene. CDR3 sequence reads: CASGIGTANTGELFF. Written as DNA, the CDR3 is TGTGCCAGCGGGATAGGGACAGCCAACACCGGGGAGCTGTTTTTT.

The gene calls are TRBV28 and TRBJ1-5, with D possibly TRBD1 on 5 matching bases. The ends were cut back, 1 base at V and 6 bases at J, with 16 bases in the middle. CDR1 and CDR2 from the germline V gene are MDHEN and SYDVKM. The CDR3 runs to 16 residues. The CDR3 coding sequence is TGTGCCAGCAGTTTATTCCGCCAGGGTAGGGTTCAGCCCCAGCATTTT. Its translation is CASSLFRQGRVQPQHF.

This clonotype was counted many times. This rearrangement joins TRBV12-3 or TRBV12-4 to TRBJ2-7; the match to TRBD2 covers 11 bases. The CDR3 has 14 residues. J was trimmed by 6 bases and V by 5 bases; bases with no gene match: 6. CDR3 nucleotide sequence: TGTGCCAGCAGTGAACTAGCGGGAGTTAGCGAGCAGTACTTC. This gives the protein CASSELAGVSEQYF.

The table lists this clonotype with a count of one. The V call is TRBV20-1, the J call TRBJ1-3; TRBD1 aligns across 12 bases. J lost 2 bases, V lost 5 bases, and 7 bases had no gene match. The CDR3 is made up of 16 amino acids. Germline V gives CDR1 DFQATT, CDR2 SNEGSKA (reference sequence). The chain's CDR3 is CSAAFWDRGPGNTIYF. CDR3 DNA sequence: TGCAGTGCTGCATTCTGGGACAGGGGGCCTGGAAACACCATATATTTT.